The rows below give T cell receptor beta chains drawn from one sample of a study of blood T cell repertoires in COVID-19. The protocol was immunoSEQ multiplex PCR, while the TCRdb copy is restricted to in-frame clones and leaves out a portion. The sample has under 350,000 clones; 70% to 90% are singletons. Sequenced sample: PBMCs or T cells enriched from blood (not recorded which). All receptors derive from a woman in her forties with acute COVID-19. The CDR3 runs from the conserved cysteine through the conserved F or W. D genes are given only for firm matches. Clone size, where shown, is once, few, many, or a class for clones that have expanded.

>TRBV18|.|TRBJ1-5|once
CASSPSGLSNQPQHF
TGTGCCAGCTCACCATCAGGGTTGAGCAATCAGCCCCAGCATTTT
>TRBV9|TRBD1|TRBJ2-7|.
CASSVPRGPYEQYF
TGTGCCAGCAGCGTTCCGAGGGGGCCCTACGAGCAGTACTTC
>TRBV5-6|TRBD1|TRBJ1-1|.
CASSPGTVNTEAFF
TGTGCCAGCAGCCCAGGGACAGTGAACACTGAAGCTTTCTTT
>TRBV5-1|TRBD2|TRBJ2-3|few
CASSLGAGATDTQYF
TGCGCCAGCAGCTTGGGAGCGGGAGCAACAGATACGCAGTATTTT
>TRBV19|TRBD1|TRBJ2-3|.
CASSIAARGRGDTQYF
TGTGCCAGTAGTATAGCTGCCAGGGGGCGCGGAGATACGCAGTATTTT
>TRBV28|.|TRBJ2-7|few
CASSLGLRDYEQYF
TGTGCCAGCAGTTTGGGACTCCGGGACTACGAGCAGTACTTC
>TRBV18|TRBD2|TRBJ2-1|.
CASSLSGGSYNEQFF
TGTGCCAGCTCACTGAGCGGGGGCTCCTACAATGAGCAGTTCTTC
>TRBV6-4|.|TRBJ1-1|.
CASSEGQNTEAFF
TGTGCCAGCAGTGAAGGACAGAACACTGAAGCTTTCTTT
>TRBV5-6|.|TRBJ2-7|.
CASSFDASGIGEQYF
TGTGCCAGCAGCTTTGACGCGTCCGGGATCGGCGAGCAGTACTTC
>TRBV4-1|.|TRBJ1-5|.
CASSQDVRRRGDQPQHF
TGCGCCAGCAGCCAAGACGTTAGGAGACGGGGGGATCAGCCCCAGCATTTT